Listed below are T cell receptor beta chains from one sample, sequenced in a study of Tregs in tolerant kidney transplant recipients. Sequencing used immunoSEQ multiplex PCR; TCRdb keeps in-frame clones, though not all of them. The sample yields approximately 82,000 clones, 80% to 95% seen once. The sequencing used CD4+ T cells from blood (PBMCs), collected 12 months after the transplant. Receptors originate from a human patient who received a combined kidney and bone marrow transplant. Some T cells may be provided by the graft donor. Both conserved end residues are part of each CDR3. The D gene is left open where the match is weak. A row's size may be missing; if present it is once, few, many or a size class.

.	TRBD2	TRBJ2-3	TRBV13	TGTGCCAGCAGCTTAGGCCTAACTAGCGGATCCACAGATACGCAGTATTTT	CASSLGLTSGSTDTQYF
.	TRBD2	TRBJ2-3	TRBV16	TGTGCCAGCAGCCGACCCCTGACTAGCCCCACAGATACGCAGTATTTT	CASSRPLTSPTDTQYF
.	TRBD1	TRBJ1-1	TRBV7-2	TGTGCCAGCAGCACTAACAGGGGAATGGGAGCTTTCTTT	CASSTNRGMGAFF
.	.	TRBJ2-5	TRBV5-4	TGTGCCAGCAGCCCGTCCCTACCACAAGAGACCCAGTACTTC	CASSPSLPQETQYF
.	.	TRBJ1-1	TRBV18	TGTGCCAGCTCACCTCCGGGAAGGGTGGAAGCTTTCTTT	CASSPPGRVEAFF
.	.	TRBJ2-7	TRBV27	TGTGCCAGCAGTACCCACAGGAAGAGCTCCTACGAGCAGTACTTC	CASSTHRKSSYEQYF
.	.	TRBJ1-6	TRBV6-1	TGTGCCAGCAGTGAAGAATGGACAGTAAACTCCCTCCACTTT	CASSEEWTVNSLHF
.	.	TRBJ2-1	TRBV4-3	TGCGCCAGCAGCCAAGAGGGAGGTAGTGAGCAGTTCTTC	CASSQEGGSEQFF
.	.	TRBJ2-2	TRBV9	TGTGCCAGCAGCGTAACTGACGGGGAGCTGTTTTTT	CASSVTDGELFF
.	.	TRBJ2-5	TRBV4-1	TGCGCCAGCAGCCAGCGCCTCCGGGACTTGCCGGACCAAGAGACCCAGTACTTC	CASSQRLRDLPDQETQYF
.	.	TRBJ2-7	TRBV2	TGTGCCAGCAGCGTCGGGGTATACGAGCAGTACTTC	CASSVGVYEQYF
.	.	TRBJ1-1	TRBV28	TGTGCCAGCAGTTTAGGGGGCCGGACTGAAGCTTTCTTT	CASSLGGRTEAFF
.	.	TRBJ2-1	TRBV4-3	TGCGCCAGCAGCCAAGAAGGACTCGGGGGGCTGAGCTCCTACAATGAGCAGTTCTTC	CASSQEGLGGLSSYNEQFF
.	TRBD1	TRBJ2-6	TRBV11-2	TGTGCCGTCCAAAGGGGGCCCGGGGCCAACGTCCTGACTTTC	CAVQRGPGANVLTF
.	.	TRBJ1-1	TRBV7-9	TGTGCCAGCAGTCACCTTACGGGGAACACTGAAGCTTTCTTT	CASSHLTGNTEAFF
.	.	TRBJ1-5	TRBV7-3	TGTGCCAGCAGCTTAAATGGGAAAAAAAAGAAATCCAGGGCTTGGAGCAATCAGCCCCAGCATTTT	CASSLNGKKKKSRAWSNQPQHF
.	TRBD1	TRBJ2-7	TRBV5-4	TGTGCCAGCAGCCCCCGTGGACAGGGCCTAAAGCAGTACTTC	CASSPRGQGLKQYF
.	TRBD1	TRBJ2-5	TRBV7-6	TGTGCCAGCAGCTTAGTAACAGGGGGGGAGACCCAGTACTTC	CASSLVTGGETQYF
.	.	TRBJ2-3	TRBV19	TGTGCCAGTAGGCCGGGTAGCGCCACAGATACGCAGTATTTT	CASRPGSATDTQYF
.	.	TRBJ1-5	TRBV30	TGTGCCTGGAGCCCAGGGTTTCAGCCCCAGCATTTT	CAWSPGFQPQHF
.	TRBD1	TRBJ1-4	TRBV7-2	TGTGCCAGCAGCTTGGACAGGGGGATGGAAAAACTGTTTTTT	CASSLDRGMEKLFF
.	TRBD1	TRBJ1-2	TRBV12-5	TGTGCTAGTGGTTTCGGACGGACAGGGGATGGAGGCTACACCTTC	CASGFGRTGDGGYTF
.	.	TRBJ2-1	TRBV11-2	TGTGCCAGCAGCTTACCCCGCAGGGCGTTTGGTTATGAGCAGTTCTTC	CASSLPRRAFGYEQFF
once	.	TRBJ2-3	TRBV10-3	TGTGCCATCAGTTACTCTAGCACAGATACGCAGTATTTT	CAISYSSTDTQYF
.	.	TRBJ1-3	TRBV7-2	TGTGCCAGCAGCTCCTCGCGGGCATACTCTGGAAACACCATATATTTT	CASSSSRAYSGNTIYF
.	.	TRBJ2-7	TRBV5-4	TGTGCCAGCAGCTTGGGGTCGGGAGTTGGGGAGCAGTACTTC	CASSLGSGVGEQYF
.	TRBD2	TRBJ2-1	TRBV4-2	TGTGCCAGCAGCCAAGTTAGCGGGAGGGACAATGAGCAGTTCTTC	CASSQVSGRDNEQFF
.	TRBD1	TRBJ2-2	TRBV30	TGTGCCAGATGGGACAGGGGAAACACCGGGGAGCTGTTTTTT	CARWDRGNTGELFF
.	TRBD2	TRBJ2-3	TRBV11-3	TGTGCCAGCAGCCGAGCGGGGGGGCTCTATAATACGCAGTATTTT	CASSRAGGLYNTQYF
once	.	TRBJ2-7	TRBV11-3	TGTGCCAGCAGCCCGCAGGACAGCTACGAGCAGTACTTC	CASSPQDSYEQYF
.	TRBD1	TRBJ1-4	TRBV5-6	TGTGCCAGCAGCAAGGACAGGGGACTTCGCGAACTGTTTTTT	CASSKDRGLRELFF
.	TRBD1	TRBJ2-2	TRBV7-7	TGTGCCAGCAGCCCGCTTAGGACAGGAATTAACACCGGGGAGCTGTTTTTT	CASSPLRTGINTGELFF